A selection of T cell receptor beta chains follows, all from one sample in a study of blood T cell repertoires in COVID-19. This table comes from immunoSEQ multiplex PCR, and its TCRdb copy is limited to in-frame clones, with some not included. The table shows a few hundred thousand clones, with approximately 88% occurring only once. The specimen sequenced was peripheral blood. The receptor set was obtained from a woman aged 45-65 years with COVID-19, enrolled during active disease. CDR3s include the opening cysteine and the closing phenylalanine or tryptophan. The order of the fields is V gene, D gene, J gene, clone size, CDR3 protein, CDR3 DNA. A D gene is named only where the DNA matches it firmly. Size values are once, few and many counts, or a class for expanded clones, and some rows have none.

v_gene: TRBV19; d_gene: -; j_gene: TRBJ2-1; abundance: few; CDR3aa: CASSIVTGYYNEQFF; CDR3nt: TGTGCCAGTAGTATAGTGACGGGGTACTACAATGAGCAGTTCTTC
v_gene: TRBV5-4; d_gene: TRBD1; j_gene: TRBJ1-1; abundance: few; CDR3aa: CASSLEVSGTDEAFF; CDR3nt: TGTGCCAGCAGCTTGGAAGTAAGTGGGACAGACGAAGCTTTCTTT
v_gene: TRBV12-3/TRBV12-4; d_gene: -; j_gene: TRBJ1-4; abundance: -; CDR3aa: CASSPGGNEKLFF; CDR3nt: TGTGCCAGCAGTCCCGGGGGAAATGAAAAACTGTTTTTT
v_gene: TRBV7-2; d_gene: -; j_gene: TRBJ2-1; abundance: -; CDR3aa: CASSLVGRSGEQFF; CDR3nt: TGTGCCAGCAGCTTAGTGGGGAGGAGCGGGGAGCAGTTCTTC
v_gene: TRBV7-9; d_gene: -; j_gene: TRBJ1-5; abundance: -; CDR3aa: CASSLTRDQPQHF; CDR3nt: TGTGCCAGCAGCTTAACGAGGGATCAGCCCCAGCATTTT
v_gene: TRBV11-2; d_gene: TRBD1; j_gene: TRBJ2-5; abundance: -; CDR3aa: CASSARDRGLSGETQYF; CDR3nt: TGTGCCAGCAGCGCAAGGGACAGGGGACTATCGGGAGAGACCCAGTACTTC
v_gene: TRBV7-2; d_gene: TRBD1; j_gene: TRBJ1-1; abundance: once; CDR3aa: CASRPRDRGFSEAFF; CDR3nt: TGTGCCAGCAGGCCCCGGGACAGGGGTTTCTCTGAAGCTTTCTTT
v_gene: TRBV24-1; d_gene: TRBD1; j_gene: TRBJ1-6; abundance: -; CDR3aa: CATSEDRGPPLHF; CDR3nt: TGTGCCACCAGTGAAGATAGGGGGCCACCCCTCCACTTT
v_gene: TRBV11-2; d_gene: -; j_gene: TRBJ1-1; abundance: -; CDR3aa: CASSPLSLTEAFF; CDR3nt: TGTGCCAGCAGCCCCCTTAGTCTTACTGAAGCTTTCTTT
v_gene: TRBV28; d_gene: -; j_gene: TRBJ2-7; abundance: -; CDR3aa: CASSGDIYEQYF; CDR3nt: TGTGCCAGCAGTGGGGACATCTACGAGCAGTACTTC
v_gene: TRBV27; d_gene: -; j_gene: TRBJ1-1; abundance: -; CDR3aa: CASCATRAGCTEAFF; CDR3nt: TGTGCCAGCTGTGCCACCCGCGCGGGGTGTACTGAAGCTTTCTTT
v_gene: TRBV5-1; d_gene: TRBD1; j_gene: TRBJ2-1; abundance: -; CDR3aa: CASSLGQGSYNEQFF; CDR3nt: TGCGCCAGCAGCCTAGGACAGGGTTCCTACAATGAGCAGTTCTTC
v_gene: TRBV2; d_gene: -; j_gene: TRBJ1-1; abundance: -; CDR3aa: CASSVANTEAFF; CDR3nt: TGTGCCAGCAGTGTGGCCAACACTGAAGCTTTCTTT
v_gene: TRBV23-1; d_gene: TRBD1; j_gene: TRBJ1-2; abundance: once; CDR3aa: CASIPPRRDRVLEGYGYTF; CDR3nt: TGCGCCAGCATTCCCCCCCGACGGGACAGGGTACTAGAAGGATATGGCTACACCTTC
v_gene: TRBV5-4; d_gene: TRBD1; j_gene: TRBJ1-3; abundance: -; CDR3aa: CASSPTPTGDRNTIYF; CDR3nt: TGTGCCAGCAGCCCCACCCCGACAGGGGATCGAAACACCATATATTTT
v_gene: TRBV6-5; d_gene: TRBD1; j_gene: TRBJ1-2; abundance: -; CDR3aa: CASSYSGTGVYGYTF; CDR3nt: TGTGCCAGCAGTTACTCCGGGACAGGGGTCTATGGCTACACCTTC
v_gene: TRBV27; d_gene: TRBD1; j_gene: TRBJ2-5; abundance: once; CDR3aa: CASSSRDRGETQYF; CDR3nt: TGTGCCAGCAGCTCCCGGGACAGGGGAGAGACCCAGTACTTC
v_gene: TRBV6-4; d_gene: TRBD1; j_gene: TRBJ2-2; abundance: -; CDR3aa: CASTAGGESGELFF; CDR3nt: TGTGCCAGCACGGCAGGGGGCGAATCCGGGGAGCTGTTTTTT
v_gene: TRBV9; d_gene: TRBD2; j_gene: TRBJ2-3; abundance: -; CDR3aa: CASSVGSSGGDTQYF; CDR3nt: TGTGCCAGCAGCGTAGGCAGCTCGGGGGGAGATACGCAGTATTTT
v_gene: TRBV27; d_gene: -; j_gene: TRBJ2-7; abundance: -; CDR3aa: CASSAGSYEQYF; CDR3nt: TGTGCCAGCAGTGCAGGGTCCTACGAGCAGTACTTC
v_gene: TRBV5-1; d_gene: -; j_gene: TRBJ2-1; abundance: -; CDR3aa: CASYPGDGSYNEQFF; CDR3nt: TGCGCCAGCTACCCGGGGGACGGATCCTACAATGAGCAGTTCTTC
v_gene: TRBV28; d_gene: -; j_gene: TRBJ1-6; abundance: -; CDR3aa: CASSTASGDNSPLHF; CDR3nt: TGTGCCAGCAGCACGGCCTCGGGAGATAATTCACCTCTCCACTTT
v_gene: TRBV28; d_gene: -; j_gene: TRBJ1-2; abundance: -; CDR3aa: CASSSLGGGYGYTF; CDR3nt: TGTGCCAGCAGCTCTCTAGGGGGAGGGTATGGCTACACCTTC
v_gene: TRBV2; d_gene: -; j_gene: TRBJ1-4; abundance: -; CDR3aa: CASRLGQGNEKLFF; CDR3nt: TGTGCCAGCAGATTGGGTCAGGGAAATGAAAAACTGTTTTTT
v_gene: TRBV9; d_gene: -; j_gene: TRBJ2-1; abundance: -; CDR3aa: CASSPYRGSSYNEQFF; CDR3nt: TGTGCCAGCAGCCCTTATCGGGGAAGCTCCTACAATGAGCAGTTCTTC
v_gene: TRBV6-4; d_gene: -; j_gene: TRBJ2-1; abundance: once; CDR3aa: CASSIGGPGNEQFF; CDR3nt: TGTGCCAGCAGCATCGGGGGGCCTGGCAATGAGCAGTTCTTC
v_gene: TRBV10-2; d_gene: -; j_gene: TRBJ2-1; abundance: -; CDR3aa: CASSRKLEYNEQFF; CDR3nt: TGCGCCAGCAGTCGGAAGTTGGAGTACAATGAGCAGTTCTTC
v_gene: TRBV5-1; d_gene: -; j_gene: TRBJ2-1; abundance: -; CDR3aa: CASSTTDSHNEQFF; CDR3nt: TGCGCCAGCAGCACGACGGACAGCCACAATGAGCAGTTCTTC
v_gene: TRBV4-2; d_gene: -; j_gene: TRBJ2-1; abundance: few; CDR3aa: CASSQDPLRASYNEQFF; CDR3nt: TGTGCCAGCAGCCAAGACCCCCTGCGGGCCTCCTACAATGAGCAGTTCTTC
v_gene: TRBV3-1/TRBV3-2; d_gene: TRBD2; j_gene: TRBJ2-7; abundance: -; CDR3aa: CASSQGPPLGLAVHEQYF; CDR3nt: TGTGCCAGCAGCCAAGGTCCTCCGTTGGGACTAGCAGTCCACGAGCAGTACTTC
v_gene: TRBV12-3/TRBV12-4; d_gene: -; j_gene: TRBJ1-2; abundance: -; CDR3aa: CASSLEEYYGYTF; CDR3nt: TGTGCCAGCAGTTTAGAGGAGTACTATGGCTACACCTTC
v_gene: TRBV15; d_gene: TRBD1; j_gene: TRBJ1-2; abundance: -; CDR3aa: CATSLTGGAGYGYTF; CDR3nt: TGTGCCACCAGCCTGACAGGGGGCGCTGGCTATGGCTACACCTTC
v_gene: TRBV12-3/TRBV12-4; d_gene: -; j_gene: TRBJ1-2; abundance: -; CDR3aa: CASSRTGNYGYTF; CDR3nt: TGTGCCAGCAGTCGTACAGGGAACTATGGCTACACCTTC
v_gene: TRBV6-5; d_gene: TRBD1; j_gene: TRBJ2-2; abundance: -; CDR3aa: CASSTGVTGELFF; CDR3nt: TGTGCCAGCAGTACAGGGGTAACCGGGGAGCTGTTTTTT
v_gene: TRBV11-2; d_gene: TRBD2; j_gene: TRBJ2-3; abundance: -; CDR3aa: CASSLKSGVSDTQYF; CDR3nt: TGTGCCAGCAGCTTAAAAAGCGGGGTATCAGATACGCAGTATTTT